This T cell receptor beta chain stems from a study of blood T cell repertoires in COVID-19. Study at large: Whether acute or convalescent, the COVID-19 samples came from the United States, Italy and Spain. In each case, the material was cDNA or gDNA derived from T cells, B-cell-depleted T cells, or PBMCs.

Here immunoSEQ multiplex PCR was the method, and the copy in TCRdb shows in-frame clones only, minus some. The data hold 60,000 to 85,000 clones, with under 85% observed a single time. Germline loops: CDR1 SQVTM, CDR2 ANQGSEA. V was pared by 6 bases and J by 1 base, with 17 bases between. This CDR3 spans 15 amino acids. The chain employs TRBV29-1 and TRBJ2-3, with D maybe TRBD2 (6 bases). The sequenced sample was peripheral blood. The sequence came from a man between 70 and 80 years old with acute or convalescent COVID-19. As DNA, the CDR3 is TGCAGCGTCTCGGGCCTGGCGGGACGCACAGATACGCAGTATTTT. It encodes CSVSGLAGRTDTQYF.